This T cell receptor (beta chain) originates from a study of beta chain features in type 1 diabetes. V was shortened by 2 bases and J by 4 bases, with 8 bases between the two germline ends. The CDR3 runs to 13 residues. Germline lookup yields CDR1 MNHEY and CDR2 SMNVEV (reference sequence). This clone came up a few times. Its cognate antigen is unknown. At the DNA level, this CDR3 is encoded by other sequences in the same sample as well. All of the isolated RNA was reverse transcribed, so expressed TCRB transcripts were sequenced. Method: immunoSEQ multiplex PCR; TCRdb's copy keeps in-frame clones and lacks some. The profile shows about 650,000 clones, about an eighth of them singletons. Study findings and constraints: Shortening that was moderate but significant affected the TCRB CDR3s of Type 1 diabetes patients in all four CD4+ subsets. The study found that naive, central memory and Treg TCRB repertoires appeared more similar in patients than in healthy donors.

The rearrangement uses TRBV27 and TRBJ1-2; maybe TRBD1 (6 bases). The origin of this receptor is a man between 25 and 39 years old with type 1 diabetes. The specimen was naive CD4+ T cells from blood. The CDR3 reads CASSLTGIYGYTF. CDR3 nucleotides: TGTGCCAGCAGTTTAACAGGGATCTATGGCTACACCTTC.